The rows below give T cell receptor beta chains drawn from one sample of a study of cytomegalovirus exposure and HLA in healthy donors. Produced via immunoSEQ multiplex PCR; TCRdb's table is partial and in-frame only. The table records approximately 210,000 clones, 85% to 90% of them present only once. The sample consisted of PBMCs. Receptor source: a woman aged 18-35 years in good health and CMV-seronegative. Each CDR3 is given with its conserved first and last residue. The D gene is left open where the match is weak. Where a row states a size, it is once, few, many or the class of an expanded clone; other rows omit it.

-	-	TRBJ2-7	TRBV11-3	CASSLRYSYEQYF	TGTGCCAGCAGCTTGCGTTACTCCTACGAGCAGTACTTC
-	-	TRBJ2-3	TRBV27	CASSLTYTDTQYF	TGTGCCAGCAGTTTAACCTACACAGATACGCAGTATTTT
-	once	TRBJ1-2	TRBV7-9	CASSYGSNYGYTF	TGTGCCAGCAGCTACGGGTCTAACTATGGCTACACCTTC
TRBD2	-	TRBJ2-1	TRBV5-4	CASTLAGGLGEQFF	TGTGCCAGCACATTAGCGGGGGGGCTCGGTGAGCAGTTCTTC
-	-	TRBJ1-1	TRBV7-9	CSSSLSVGLNTEAFF	TGTTCCAGCAGCTTAAGTGTCGGGTTGAACACTGAAGCTTTCTTT
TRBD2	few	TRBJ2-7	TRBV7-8	CASSLGFGGINEQYF	TGTGCCAGCAGCTTAGGGTTCGGGGGGATCAACGAGCAGTACTTC
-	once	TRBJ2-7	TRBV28	CASSLGGQTYEQYF	TGTGCCAGCAGCTTGGGGGGACAGACCTACGAGCAGTACTTC
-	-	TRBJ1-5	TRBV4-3	CASSQDTGVSGYQPQHF	TGCGCCAGCAGCCAAGATACTGGGGTATCGGGGTATCAGCCCCAGCATTTT
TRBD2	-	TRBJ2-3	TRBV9	CASSSSGGPTSMDTQYF	TGTGCCAGCAGCTCCAGCGGGGGGCCAACGTCCATGGATACGCAGTATTTT
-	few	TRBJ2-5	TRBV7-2	CASSPRERPETQYF	TGTGCCAGCAGCCCCCGGGAGCGCCCCGAGACCCAGTACTTC
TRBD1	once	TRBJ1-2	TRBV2	CASTPGQGYGYTF	TGTGCCAGCACCCCGGGACAGGGATATGGCTACACCTTC
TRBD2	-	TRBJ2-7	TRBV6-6	CASSPASGFSYEQYF	TGTGCCAGCAGTCCCGCTAGCGGGTTCTCCTACGAGCAGTACTTC
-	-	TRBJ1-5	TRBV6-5	CASSYSGGSQPQHF	TGTGCCAGCAGTTACTCCGGGGGTTCTCAGCCCCAGCATTTT
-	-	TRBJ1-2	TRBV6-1	CASSSLLGYTF	TGTGCCAGCAGTTCCCTTCTTGGCTACACCTTC
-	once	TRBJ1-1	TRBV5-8	CASSPFVGAQTEAFF	TGTGCCAGCAGCCCATTTGTGGGGGCACAAACTGAAGCTTTCTTT
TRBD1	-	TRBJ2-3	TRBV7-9	CARDRLTGADTQYF	TGTGCCAGGGACAGGCTTACAGGGGCAGATACGCAGTATTTT
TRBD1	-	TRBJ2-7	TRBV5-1	CASRTGNYEQYF	TGCGCCAGCAGGACAGGGAATTACGAGCAGTACTTC
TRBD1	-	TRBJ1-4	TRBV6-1	CASSDFRGQGNEILFF	TGTGCCAGCAGTGACTTCCGGGGACAGGGTAATGAAATACTGTTTTTT
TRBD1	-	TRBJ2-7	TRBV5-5	CASSSAGTGSEQYF	TGTGCCAGCAGCTCCGCCGGGACAGGTAGCGAGCAGTACTTC
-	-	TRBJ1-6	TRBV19	CASSIQGRENSPLHF	TGTGCCAGTAGTATACAGGGAAGAGAGAATTCACCCCTCCACTTT
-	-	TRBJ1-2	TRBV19	CASSIVDTPYGYTF	TGTGCCAGTAGTATAGTAGACACCCCCTATGGCTACACCTTC
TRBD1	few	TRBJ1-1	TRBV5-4	CASSPGGGTGTNTEAFF	TGTGCCAGCAGCCCTGGAGGGGGGACAGGGACGAACACTGAAGCTTTCTTT
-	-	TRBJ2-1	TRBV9	CASSVGTGVPFF	TGTGCCAGCAGCGTGGGGACGGGAGTTCCGTTCTTC
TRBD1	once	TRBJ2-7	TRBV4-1	CASSQVKGQVYEQYF	TGCGCCAGCAGCCAAGTCAAGGGACAGGTTTACGAGCAGTACTTC
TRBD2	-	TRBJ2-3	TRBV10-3	CAIRASGSQGSDTQYF	TGTGCCATCAGAGCTAGCGGGAGTCAAGGATCAGATACGCAGTATTTT
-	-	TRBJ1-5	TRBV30	CAWSVRDNQPQHF	TGTGCCTGGAGTGTCCGGGACAATCAGCCCCAGCATTTT